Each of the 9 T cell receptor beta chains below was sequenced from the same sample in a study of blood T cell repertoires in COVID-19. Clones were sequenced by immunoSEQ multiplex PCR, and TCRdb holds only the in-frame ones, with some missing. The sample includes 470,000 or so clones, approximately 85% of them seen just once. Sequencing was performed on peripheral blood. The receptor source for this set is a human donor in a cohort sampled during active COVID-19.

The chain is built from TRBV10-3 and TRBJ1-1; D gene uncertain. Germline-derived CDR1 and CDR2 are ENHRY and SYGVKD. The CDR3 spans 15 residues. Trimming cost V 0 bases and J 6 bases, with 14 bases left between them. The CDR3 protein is CAISESAVLVAEAFF. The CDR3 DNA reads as TGTGCCATCAGTGAGTCAGCGGTCTTGGTGGCTGAAGCTTTCTTT.

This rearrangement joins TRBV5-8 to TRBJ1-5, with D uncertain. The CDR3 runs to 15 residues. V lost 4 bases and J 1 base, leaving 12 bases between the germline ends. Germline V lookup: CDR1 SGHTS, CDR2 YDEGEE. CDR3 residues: CASSRGQSSNQPQHF. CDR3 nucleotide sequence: TGTGCCAGCAGCCGCGGCCAGTCGAGCAATCAGCCCCAGCATTTT.

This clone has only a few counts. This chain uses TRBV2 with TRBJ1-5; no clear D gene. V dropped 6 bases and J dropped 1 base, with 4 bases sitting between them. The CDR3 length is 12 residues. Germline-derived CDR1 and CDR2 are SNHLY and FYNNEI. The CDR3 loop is CASRQSNQPQHF. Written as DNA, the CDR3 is TGTGCCAGCAGACAGAGCAATCAGCCCCAGCATTTT.

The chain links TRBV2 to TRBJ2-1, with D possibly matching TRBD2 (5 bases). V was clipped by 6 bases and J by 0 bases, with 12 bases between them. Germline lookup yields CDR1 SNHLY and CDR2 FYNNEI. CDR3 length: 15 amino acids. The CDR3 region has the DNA TGTGCCAGCAGCCTAGCACTGAGCTCCTACAATGAGCAGTTCTTC. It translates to CASSLALSSYNEQFF.

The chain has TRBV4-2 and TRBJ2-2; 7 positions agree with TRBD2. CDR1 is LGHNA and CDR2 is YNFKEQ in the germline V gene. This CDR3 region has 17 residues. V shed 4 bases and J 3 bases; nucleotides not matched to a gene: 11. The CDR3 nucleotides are TGTGCCAGCAGCCGCGGGTCGGGAACTAGCGACACCGGGGAGCTGTTTTTT. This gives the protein CASSRGSGTSDTGELFF.

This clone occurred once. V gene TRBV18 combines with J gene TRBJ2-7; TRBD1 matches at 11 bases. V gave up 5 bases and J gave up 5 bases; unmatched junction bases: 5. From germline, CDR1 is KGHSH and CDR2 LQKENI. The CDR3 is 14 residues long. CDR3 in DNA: TGTGCCAGCTCAGGACAGGGGGCAAGAAACGAGCAGTACTTC. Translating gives CASSGQGARNEQYF. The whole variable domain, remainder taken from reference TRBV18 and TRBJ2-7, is NAGVMQNPRHLVRRRGQEARLRCSPMKGHSHVYWYRQLPEEGLKFMVYLQKENIIDESGMPKERFSAEFPKEGPSILRIQQVVRGDSAAYFCASSGQGARNEQYFGPGTRLTVT.

CDR3 in amino acids: CASSMTSGSAETQYF. In nucleotides, the CDR3 is TGTGCCAGTAGTATGACTAGCGGGTCGGCAGAGACCCAGTACTTC. The chain carries TRBV19 and TRBJ2-5; 10 nucleotides line up with TRBD2. Looked up from germline, CDR1 is LNHDA and CDR2 is SQIVND (reference sequence). There are 15 residues in the CDR3. After removal of 3 bases from V and 4 bases from J, the junction contained 5 bases not matched to a gene. Combining the CDR3 with reference TRBV19 and TRBJ2-5 gives the whole variable domain DGGITQSPKYLFRKEGQNVTLSCEQNLNHDAMYWYRQDPGQGLRLIYYSQIVNDFQKGDIAEGYSVSREKKESFPLTVTSAQKNPTAFYLCASSMTSGSAETQYFGPGTRLLVL.

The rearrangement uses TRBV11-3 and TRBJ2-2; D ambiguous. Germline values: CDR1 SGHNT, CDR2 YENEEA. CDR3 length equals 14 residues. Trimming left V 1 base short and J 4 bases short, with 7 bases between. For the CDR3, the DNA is TGTGCCAGCAGCTTAGGACTCGGCACCGGGGAGCTGTTTTTT. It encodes CASSLGLGTGELFF.

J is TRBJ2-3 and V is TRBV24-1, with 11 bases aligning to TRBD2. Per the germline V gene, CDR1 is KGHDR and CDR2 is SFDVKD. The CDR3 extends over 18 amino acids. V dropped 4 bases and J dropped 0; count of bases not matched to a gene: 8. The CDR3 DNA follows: TGTGCCACCAGTGAGGCCGGGACTAGCGGCCTTAGCACAGATACGCAGTATTTT. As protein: CATSEAGTSGLSTDTQYF.